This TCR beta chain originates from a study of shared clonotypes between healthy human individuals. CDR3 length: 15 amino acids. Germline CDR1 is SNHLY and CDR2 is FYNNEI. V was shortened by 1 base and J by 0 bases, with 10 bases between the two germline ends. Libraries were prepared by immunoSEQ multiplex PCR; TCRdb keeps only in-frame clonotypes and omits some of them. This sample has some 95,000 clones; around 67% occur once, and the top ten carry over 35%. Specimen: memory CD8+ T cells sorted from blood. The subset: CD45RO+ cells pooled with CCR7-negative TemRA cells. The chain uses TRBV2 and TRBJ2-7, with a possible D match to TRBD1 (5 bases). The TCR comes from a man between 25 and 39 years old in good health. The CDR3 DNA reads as TGTGCCAGCAGTGAAGGGCAGGGTGCCTCCTACGAGCAGTACTTC. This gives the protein CASSEGQGASYEQYF.